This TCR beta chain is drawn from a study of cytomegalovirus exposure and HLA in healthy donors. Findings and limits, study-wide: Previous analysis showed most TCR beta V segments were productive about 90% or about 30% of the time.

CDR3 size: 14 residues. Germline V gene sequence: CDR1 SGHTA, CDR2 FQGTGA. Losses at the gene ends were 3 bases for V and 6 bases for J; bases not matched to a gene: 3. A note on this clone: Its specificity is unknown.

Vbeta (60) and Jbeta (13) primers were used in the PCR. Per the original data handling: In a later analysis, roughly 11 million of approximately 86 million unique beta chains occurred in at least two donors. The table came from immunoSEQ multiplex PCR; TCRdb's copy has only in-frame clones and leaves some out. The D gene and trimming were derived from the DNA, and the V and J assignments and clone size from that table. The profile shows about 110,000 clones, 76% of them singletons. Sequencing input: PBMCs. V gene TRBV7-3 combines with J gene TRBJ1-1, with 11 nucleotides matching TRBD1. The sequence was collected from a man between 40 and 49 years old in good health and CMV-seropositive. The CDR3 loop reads CASSLGTGGSEAFF. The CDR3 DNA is TGTGCCAGCAGCTTGGGGACAGGGGGATCTGAAGCTTTCTTT.